This T cell receptor (beta chain) is drawn from a study of cytomegalovirus exposure and HLA in healthy donors. Broader study findings: Later work found that TCR association rates differed between HLA loci; DRB1 had the most and HLA-C the fewest. Clonal expansion was found to be greater in HLA-associated TCR beta chains than in equally common others in a later analysis.

In the PCR, 60 Vbeta and 13 Jbeta primers were used. Profiling relied on immunoSEQ multiplex PCR, and the TCRdb table lists in-frame clones only, not all of them. Here the sample spans 170,000 or so clones, 80% being singletons. Although they were nominally healthy when sampled, donors likely had unrecorded immune exposures. For this clone: Its specificity is not known.

Trimming cost V 1 base and J 2 bases; bases outside gene matches: 8. The CDR3 runs 16 residues. Germline CDR1 and CDR2: LGHNA and YSLEER. This TCR came from a boy between 10 and 17 years old in good health and CMV-seronegative. Sequences were obtained from PBMCs. V usage is TRBV4-3 and J usage is TRBJ2-7, with 7 bases aligning to TRBD1. CDR3 in amino acids: CASSQAATGIPYEQYF. The CDR3 region has the DNA TGCGCCAGCAGCCAAGCCGCGACAGGGATACCCTACGAGCAGTACTTC.